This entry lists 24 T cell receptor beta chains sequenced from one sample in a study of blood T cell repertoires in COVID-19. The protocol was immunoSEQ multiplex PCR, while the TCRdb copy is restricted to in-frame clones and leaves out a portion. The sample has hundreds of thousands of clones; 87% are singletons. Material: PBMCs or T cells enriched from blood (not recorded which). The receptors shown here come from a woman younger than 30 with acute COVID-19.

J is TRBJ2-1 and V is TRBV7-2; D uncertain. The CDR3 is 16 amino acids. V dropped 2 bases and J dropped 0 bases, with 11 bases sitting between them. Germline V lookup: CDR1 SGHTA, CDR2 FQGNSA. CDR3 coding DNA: TGTGCCAGCAGCTTATGGGCGAAGAGCTCCTACAATGAGCAGTTCTTC. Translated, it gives CASSLWAKSSYNEQFF. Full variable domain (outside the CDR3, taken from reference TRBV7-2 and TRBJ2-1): GAGVSQSPSNKVTEKGKDVELRCDPISGHTALYWYRQSLGQGLEFLIYFQGNSAPDKSGLPSDRFSAERTGGSVSTLTIQRTQQEDSAVYLCASSLWAKSSYNEQFFGPGTRLTVL.

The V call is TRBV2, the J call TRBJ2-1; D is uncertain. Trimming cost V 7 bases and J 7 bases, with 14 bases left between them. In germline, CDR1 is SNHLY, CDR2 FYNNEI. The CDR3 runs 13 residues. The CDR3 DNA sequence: TGTGCCAGCAAGCAAAGCCTACCTAATGAGCAGTTCTTC. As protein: CASKQSLPNEQFF.

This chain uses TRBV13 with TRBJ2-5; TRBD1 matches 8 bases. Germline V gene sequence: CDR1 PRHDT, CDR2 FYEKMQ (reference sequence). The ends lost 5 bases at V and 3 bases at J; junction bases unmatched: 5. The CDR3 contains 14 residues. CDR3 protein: CASSGTGGKETQYF. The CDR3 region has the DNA TGTGCCAGCAGCGGGACAGGTGGAAAAGAGACCCAGTACTTC.

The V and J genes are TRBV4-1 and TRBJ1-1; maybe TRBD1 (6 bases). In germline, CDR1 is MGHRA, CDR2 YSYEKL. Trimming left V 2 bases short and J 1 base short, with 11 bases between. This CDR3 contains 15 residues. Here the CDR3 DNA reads TGCGCCAGCAGCCAACGCTTGACAGGGAACACTGAAGCTTTCTTT. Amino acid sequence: CASSQRLTGNTEAFF.

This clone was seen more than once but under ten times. The CDR3 here is CASRESSNYGYTF. The CDR3, as DNA: TGTGCCAGCAGGGAGTCTTCTAACTATGGCTACACCTTC. The rearrangement joins TRBV28 to TRBJ1-2, with D hard to call. The CDR3 sequence is 13 residues long. The V gene lost 6 bases and the J gene lost 0 bases, with 8 bases spanning the gap. The V gene's germline CDR1 is MDHEN and CDR2 SYDVKM.

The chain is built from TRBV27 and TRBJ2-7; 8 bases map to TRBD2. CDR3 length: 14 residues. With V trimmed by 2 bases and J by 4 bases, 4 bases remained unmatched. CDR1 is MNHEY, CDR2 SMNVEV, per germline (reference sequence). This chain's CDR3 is CASSLIRGGYEQYF. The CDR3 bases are TGTGCCAGCAGTTTAATTCGGGGGGGTTACGAGCAGTACTTC.

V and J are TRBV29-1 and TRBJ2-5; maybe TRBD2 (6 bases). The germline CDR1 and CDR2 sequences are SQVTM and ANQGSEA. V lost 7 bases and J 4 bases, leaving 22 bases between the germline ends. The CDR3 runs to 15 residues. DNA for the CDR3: TGCAGCGCGGTGGGGGTGGCGGGACGTCGAGAGACCCAGTACTTC. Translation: CSAVGVAGRRETQYF.

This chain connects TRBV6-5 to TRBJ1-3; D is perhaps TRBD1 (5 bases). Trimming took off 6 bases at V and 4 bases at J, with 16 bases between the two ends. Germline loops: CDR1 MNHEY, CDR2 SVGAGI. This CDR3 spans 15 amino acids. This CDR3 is CASSHQKGLGNTIYF. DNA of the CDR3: TGTGCCAGCAGCCATCAAAAGGGGTTAGGAAACACCATATATTTT.

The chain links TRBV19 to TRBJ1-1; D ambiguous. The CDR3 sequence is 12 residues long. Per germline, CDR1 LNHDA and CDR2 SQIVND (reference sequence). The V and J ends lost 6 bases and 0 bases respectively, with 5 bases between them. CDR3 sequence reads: CASRSLNTEAFF. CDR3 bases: TGTGCCAGTAGGTCATTGAACACTGAAGCTTTCTTT. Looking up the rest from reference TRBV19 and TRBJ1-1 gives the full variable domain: DGGITQSPKYLFRKEGQNVTLSCEQNLNHDAMYWYRQDPGQGLRLIYYSQIVNDFQKGDIAEGYSVSREKKESFPLTVTSAQKNPTAFYLCASRSLNTEAFFGQGTRLTVV.

CDR3 bases: TGTGCCACCAGTGATTGGGCACCTGACGAATCAACTAATGAAAAACTGTTTTTT. Encoded protein: CATSDWAPDESTNEKLFF. The chain links TRBV24-1 to TRBJ1-4; D remains unclear. Germline V gene sequence: CDR1 KGHDR, CDR2 SFDVKD. V lost 2 bases to trimming and J lost 0 bases, with 15 bases between them. This CDR3 region has 18 residues.

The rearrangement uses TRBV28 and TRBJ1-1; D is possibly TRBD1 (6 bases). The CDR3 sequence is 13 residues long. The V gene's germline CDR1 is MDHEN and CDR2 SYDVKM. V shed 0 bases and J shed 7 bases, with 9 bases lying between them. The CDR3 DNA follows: TGTGCCAGCAGTTTATGGGGGACATTTGAAGCTTTCTTT. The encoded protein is CASSLWGTFEAFF.

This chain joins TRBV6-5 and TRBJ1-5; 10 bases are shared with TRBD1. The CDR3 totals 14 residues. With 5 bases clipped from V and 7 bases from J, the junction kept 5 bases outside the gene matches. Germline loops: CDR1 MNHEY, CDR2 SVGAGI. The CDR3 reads CASSPGQGWQPQHF. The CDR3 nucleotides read TGTGCCAGCAGTCCGGGACAGGGGTGGCAGCCCCAGCATTTT.

The CDR3 nucleotides read TGCAGTGCTAGTTCGGGAACCAAAAACATTCAGTACTTC. Its protein is CSASSGTKNIQYF. This chain joins TRBV20-1 and TRBJ2-4, with D possibly TRBD2 on 5 matching bases. V shed 3 bases and J shed 2 bases, with 8 bases lying between them. This CDR3 contains 13 residues. Germline-derived CDR1 and CDR2 are DFQATT and SNEGSKA (reference sequence).

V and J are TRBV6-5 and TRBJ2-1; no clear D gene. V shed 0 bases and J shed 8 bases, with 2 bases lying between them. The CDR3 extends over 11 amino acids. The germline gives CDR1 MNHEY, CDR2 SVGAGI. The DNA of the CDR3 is TGTGCCAGCAGTTACTCCTATGAGCAGTTCTTC. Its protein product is CASSYSYEQFF.

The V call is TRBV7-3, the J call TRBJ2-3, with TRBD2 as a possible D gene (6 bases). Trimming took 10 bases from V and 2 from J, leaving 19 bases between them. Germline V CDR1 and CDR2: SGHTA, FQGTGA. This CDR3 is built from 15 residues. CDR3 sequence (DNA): TGTGCCACCCACCCCCCTAGCGAGCTCACAGATACGCAGTATTTT. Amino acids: CATHPPSELTDTQYF. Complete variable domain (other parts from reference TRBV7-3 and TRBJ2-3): GAGVSQTPSNKVTEKGKYVELRCDPISGHTALYWYRQSLGQGPEFLIYFQGTGAADDSGLPNDRFFAVRPEGSVSTLKIQRTERGDSAVYLCATHPPSELTDTQYFGPGTRLTVL.

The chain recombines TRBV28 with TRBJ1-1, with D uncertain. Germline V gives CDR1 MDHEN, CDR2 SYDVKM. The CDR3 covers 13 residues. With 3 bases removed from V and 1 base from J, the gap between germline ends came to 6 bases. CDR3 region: CASSFLKNTEAFF. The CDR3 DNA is TGTGCCAGCAGTTTCTTAAAGAACACTGAAGCTTTCTTT. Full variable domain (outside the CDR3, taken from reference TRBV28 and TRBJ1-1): DVKVTQSSRYLVKRTGEKVFLECVQDMDHENMFWYRQDPGLGLRLIYFSYDVKMKEKGDIPEGYSVSREKKERFSLILESASTNQTSMYLCASSFLKNTEAFFGQGTRLTVV.

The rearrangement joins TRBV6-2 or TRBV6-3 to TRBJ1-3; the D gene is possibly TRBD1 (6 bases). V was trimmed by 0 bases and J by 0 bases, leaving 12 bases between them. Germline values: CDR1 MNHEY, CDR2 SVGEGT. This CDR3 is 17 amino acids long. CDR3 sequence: CASSYSGRGGSGNTIYF. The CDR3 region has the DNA TGTGCCAGCAGTTACTCGGGCAGGGGCGGCTCTGGAAACACCATATATTTT.

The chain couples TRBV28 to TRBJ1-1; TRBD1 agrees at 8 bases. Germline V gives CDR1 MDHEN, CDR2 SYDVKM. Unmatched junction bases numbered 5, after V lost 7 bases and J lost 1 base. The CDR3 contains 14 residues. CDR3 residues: CASTLGQANTEAFF. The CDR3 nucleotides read TGTGCCAGCACCCTGGGACAGGCGAACACTGAAGCTTTCTTT.

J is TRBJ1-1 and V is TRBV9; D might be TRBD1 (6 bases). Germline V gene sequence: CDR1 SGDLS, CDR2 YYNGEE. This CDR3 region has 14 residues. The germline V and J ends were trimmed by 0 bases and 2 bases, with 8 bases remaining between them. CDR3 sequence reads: CASSVGQANTEAFF. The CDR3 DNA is TGTGCCAGCAGCGTAGGACAGGCTAACACTGAAGCTTTCTTT.

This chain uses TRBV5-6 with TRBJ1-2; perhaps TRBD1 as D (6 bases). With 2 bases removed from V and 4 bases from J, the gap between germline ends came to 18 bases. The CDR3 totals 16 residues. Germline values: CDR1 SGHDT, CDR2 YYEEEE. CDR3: CASSFDLGTQFYGYTF. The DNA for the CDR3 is TGTGCCAGCAGCTTCGACCTCGGGACACAATTCTATGGCTACACCTTC.

The CDR3 loop is CASSLRQGGNEQFF. As DNA, the CDR3 is TGTGCCAGCAGTTTAAGACAGGGAGGCAATGAGCAGTTCTTC. V gene TRBV27 combines with J gene TRBJ2-1, with D tentatively TRBD1 (7 bases). CDR1 MNHEY and CDR2 SMNVEV come from the germline V gene (reference sequence). This CDR3 comprises 14 residues. V lost 2 bases and J 6 bases, leaving 11 bases between the germline ends.

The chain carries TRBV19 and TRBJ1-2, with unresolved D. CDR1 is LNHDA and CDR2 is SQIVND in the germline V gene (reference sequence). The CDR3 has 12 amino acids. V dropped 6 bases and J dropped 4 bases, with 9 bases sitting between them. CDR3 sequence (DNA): TGTGCCAGTAGCCCCGACTTCTATGGCTACACCTTC. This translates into CASSPDFYGYTF.

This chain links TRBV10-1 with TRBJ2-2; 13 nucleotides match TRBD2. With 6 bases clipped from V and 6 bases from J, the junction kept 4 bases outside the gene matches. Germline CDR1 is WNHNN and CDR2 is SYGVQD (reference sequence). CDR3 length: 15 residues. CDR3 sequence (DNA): TGCGCCAGCAGCCCCGGGACTAGCGGGGCCGGGGAGCTGTTTTTT. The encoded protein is CASSPGTSGAGELFF.

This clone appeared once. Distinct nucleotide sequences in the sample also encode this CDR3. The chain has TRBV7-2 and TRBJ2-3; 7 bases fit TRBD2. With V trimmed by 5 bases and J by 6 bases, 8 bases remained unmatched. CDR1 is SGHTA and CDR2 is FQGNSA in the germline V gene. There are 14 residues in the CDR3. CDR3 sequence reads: CASSPRTSRDTQYF. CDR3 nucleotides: TGTGCCAGCAGCCCAAGGACTAGTCGGGATACGCAGTATTTT.